This TCR beta chain was sequenced for a study of shared clonotypes between healthy human individuals. It was into CD45RA+ naive and CD45RA-negative memory subsets that the CD4+ cells were split. Measured with immunoSEQ multiplex PCR; TCRdb has only the in-frame clones, and not every one. Of over a million clones in the sample, approximately 98.5% were seen once. Germline assignment: CDR1 MNHEY and CDR2 SMNVEV (reference sequence). Trimming at V came to 5 bases and at J to 12 bases, leaving 8 bases not matched to a gene. The CDR3 runs to 12 residues. The sequenced sample was naive CD4+ T cells sorted from blood. Subset of the sample: CD45RA+ positively selected. The chain combines TRBV27 with TRBJ2-5; 8 bases match TRBD2. The sequence was obtained from a man younger than 45 in good health. CDR3 protein: CASSGPPGLEYF. The CDR3 coding sequence is TGTGCCAGCAGTGGACCGCCGGGACTAGAGTACTTC.